A selection of T cell receptor beta chains follows, all from one sample in a study of molecular identifiers for immune sequencing clone quantification. MiXCR was run by TCRdb on the PCR reads, yielding one entry per CDR3 protein. The repertoire holds approximately 590,000 distinct CDR3 sequences, with roughly 23% as singletons. The specimen was naive CD8+ T cells from blood, with Jurkat cell RNA spiked in. These receptors all come from a human donor in good health. Some libraries in this study had Jurkat cell RNA spiked in. Both conserved end residues are part of each CDR3. The order of the fields is V gene, J gene, CDR3 protein.

TRBV27,TRBJ2-5,CASRPGTSALRETQYF
TRBV23-1,TRBJ2-5,CASSQFPGQIVKTQYF
TRBV19,TRBJ2-2,CASSISAGELFF
TRBV11-2,TRBJ2-5,CASSLPYPAGDQETQYF
TRBV7-9,TRBJ2-1,CASSPALDDEQVF
TRBV4-3,TRBJ2-7,CASSQDLDRGINEQYF
TRBV2,TRBJ2-3,CASSEWAGQTDADTQYF
TRBV19,TRBJ2-5,CASSPSGETQYF
TRBV19,TRBJ2-7,CASSIDWGRRDEQYF
TRBV2,TRBJ2-7,CASVWTGGGEQYF
TRBV6-5,TRBJ2-3,CASSYGQGLDTQYF
TRBV6-2/TRBV6-3,TRBJ1-1,CASSSYATGTEAFF
TRBV7-6,TRBJ1-1,CASSSALGVTEAFF
TRBV3-1,TRBJ2-5,CASSHDRQNQETQYF
TRBV30,TRBJ1-2,CAWSSNRHPDQCGYTF
TRBV27,TRBJ1-5,CASSSYRGQNQPQHF
TRBV7-9,TRBJ2-5,CASSGDRDRLETQYF
TRBV12-5,TRBJ2-1,CASGLTLEGQFF
TRBV27,TRBJ2-1,CASSSYGQTYNEQFF
TRBV9,TRBJ2-3,CASSEAGTSDTQYF
TRBV13,TRBJ2-7,CASSSLWYRSSGGSVYEQYF
TRBV3-1,TRBJ2-7,CASSQGLAEGSYEQYF
TRBV27,TRBJ1-5,CASSWTGDNQPQHF
TRBV29-1,TRBJ2-1,CSVEDVQGAEDEQFF
TRBV6-5,TRBJ2-3,CASSYASGSPGGQYF
TRBV28,TRBJ2-1,CASSPMGGNEQFF
TRBV5-4,TRBJ2-3,CASSPRQGGTDTQYF
TRBV11-2,TRBJ2-3,CASSPVGGPTDTQYF
TRBV28,TRBJ2-7,CANSLRQGPTRLVVDEQYF
TRBV14,TRBJ2-7,CASSQTRGLAAYEQYF
TRBV20-1,TRBJ2-7,CSARDGANLYEQYF
TRBV20-1,TRBJ2-1,CSAQREYFYNEQFF
TRBV9,TRBJ2-3,CASSAYYTDTQYF
TRBV27,TRBJ2-7,CASSPRDRGIYEQYF
TRBV12-3/TRBV12-4,TRBJ1-1,CASSLGDQF
TRBV5-1,TRBJ1-1,CASSLGGAGITEAFF
TRBV6-6,TRBJ2-5,CASSYRGAETQYF
TRBV5-1,TRBJ2-3,CASSLEDSYRDTQYF
TRBV9,TRBJ2-3,CASSVVGAGGDTQYF
TRBV10-2,TRBJ2-5,CASRVDRDRVSQETQYF
TRBV7-9,TRBJ1-1,CASSFASLGAALNTEAFF
TRBV29-1,TRBJ2-4,CSVEGLAGGNIGKNIQYF
TRBV11-2,TRBJ2-7,CASRPGVSYEQYF
TRBV29-1,TRBJ2-2,CSAPGGLAHPGELFF
TRBV29-1,TRBJ2-7,CSVGTGAGEQYF
TRBV10-3,TRBJ2-1,CAISDSLAGDSEQFF
TRBV28,TRBJ2-1,CASSPLGELRNEQFF
TRBV7-3,TRBJ2-1,CASSLTLRGAYNEQFF
TRBV7-9,TRBJ2-3,CASSFGLAGGIDTQYF
TRBV20-1,TRBJ2-7,CSARSLPGLSYEQYF
TRBV30,TRBJ1-1,CAWSVIGVEAFF
TRBV20-1,TRBJ1-5,CSALDRGGQPQHF
TRBV20-1,TRBJ2-3,CSARRGRVTSTDTQYF
TRBV12-3/TRBV12-4,TRBJ2-1,CASSPSPPTSGRGEQFF
TRBV4-3,TRBJ2-7,CASSQDSVDYEQYF